This entry is about one T cell receptor (beta chain). Its antigen is not identified. This entry comes from a study of OX40 agonist ivuxolimab in advanced cancers. About the study: Eligibility rules accepted prior anti-PD-1, anti-PD-L1 or anti-CTLA-4 therapy, and roughly 42% had some. Of the patients, three showed partial responses, one with hepatocellular carcinoma and two with cutaneous melanoma.

Study-level results: The study found that CD8+ T cells averaged more expanded clones than CD4+.

The table came from immunoSEQ multiplex PCR; TCRdb's copy has only in-frame clones and leaves some out. The sample includes 90,000 to 120,000 clones, less than 95% of them seen just once. V lost 10 bases, J lost 1 base, and 6 bases stayed unmatched. The CDR3 length is 13 residues. The germline CDR1 and CDR2 sequences are ENHRY and SYGVKD. The sample was CD4+ or CD8+ T cells sorted from blood, taken in a trial of the OX40 agonist ivuxolimab. The sequence came from an adult with an advanced solid tumor such as melanoma, head and neck, liver or kidney cancer. This chain uses TRBV10-3 with TRBJ2-5; 7 bases fit TRBD1. CDR3 DNA sequence: TGTGCCACCGCAGACAGGGCCCAAGAGACCCAGTACTTC. Translating gives CATADRAQETQYF.